This T cell receptor (beta chain) was sequenced for a study of blood T cell repertoires in COVID-19. Across the study: Collection of acute and convalescent COVID-19 samples took place in the United States, Italy and Spain. The cDNA or gDNA used as material had been derived from T cells, B-cell-depleted T cells, or PBMCs.

CDR3 size: 14 residues. The germline gives CDR1 MNHNY, CDR2 SVGAGI (reference sequence). Trimming removed 0 bases from V and 3 bases from J; junction bases left unmatched: 1. The authors' processing: From reference gene primer amplification, estimates of nucleated cell counts were derived. Assay: immunoSEQ multiplex PCR; the TCRdb copy retains only in-frame clones and omits some. Clone size and the V and J calls come from that table; the DNA yielded D and trimming. The sample records about 250,000 clones, about four fifths being singletons. The TCR originated in a man aged 80 or over with acute or convalescent COVID-19. The V and J genes are TRBV6-6 and TRBJ2-7; TRBD1 matches at 8 bases. Sequenced sample: peripheral blood. CDR3 region: CASSYSTGDYEQYF. CDR3 DNA: TGTGCCAGCAGTTACTCGACAGGGGACTACGAGCAGTACTTC.